The sequence of this T cell receptor (beta chain) was determined in a study of blood T cell repertoires in COVID-19 (dated by TCRdb to the early 2020s). For context, the study as a whole: The collaborator samples originated in the United States, Italy and Spain and spanned the acute and convalescent phases of COVID-19. The prospective study material was composed of cDNA or gDNA derived from T cells, B-cell-depleted T cells, or PBMCs. Subjects who had been exposed to COVID-19, were actively infected with it, or had recovered from it provided the deeply sampled blood TCRbeta repertoires that made up the dataset. The repertoires were released in a freely available public database meant as a resource for research on the immune response to SARS-CoV-2. Samples were obtained from the ongoing ImmuneRACE study (first 160 participants) and from 1,254 subjects provided by 6 global collaborators. The sample metadata nearly always contained a de-identified subject ID, COVID-19 status, age in years and sex. Where available, HLA class I and class II types were taken from metadata supplied by the sample provider and were not determined by assay-based typing. General study outcomes and caveats: The quantity of clinical and demographic metadata differed by source and by participant and was supplied without curation.

Turning to this clone: What this receptor recognizes is not known. The record has no base qualities; no much larger clone is one base away.

Whole blood was collected in K2EDTA tubes by collaborating institutions according to the institutions' own protocols. For TCRbeta analysis, collaborators shipped samples in one of three forms: frozen whole blood, isolated PBMCs, or DNA extracted from either of those sample types. The immunoSEQ Assay, a bias-controlled multiplex PCR, was used to amplify TCRbeta CDR3 regions from genomic DNA. In the authors' own workflow: Within the assay, amplification of reference gene primers was used to estimate how many nucleated cells each sample contained. Sequence reads were collapsed and filtered to measure the absolute abundance of every unique TCRbeta CDR3 rearrangement. For each sample, productive Simpson clonality was calculated as the square root of Simpson's diversity index over productive rearrangements. TCRdb limited this immuneACCESS table to in-frame rearrangements with V and J called. A share of clones is missing; checked studies link under half to unresolved V genes, and the rest is unexplained. V and J calls and clone size are given by that table; D and trimming were obtained from the DNA. Within this sample are about 100,000 clones, with over 75% of them counted one time only. Roughly 6% of the sample is held by the ten biggest clonotypes.

The germline V gene specifies MNHEY as CDR1 and SVGAGI as CDR2. The cysteine opens and the phenylalanine closes a CDR3 of 12 amino acids. Only the CDR3 region is kept as DNA, spanning 36 bases read in frame from base 1. The junction shows trimming of 6 bases on V and 13 bases on J, and the gene matches do not reach 7 bases of it. This sequence was found in an older woman with acute or convalescent COVID-19. Rearrangement joined TRBV6-5 to TRBJ2-2; the junction holds 8 bases that match TRBD1. The sample consisted of peripheral blood. The CDR3: CASRTGQGGLFF. DNA sequence: TGTGCCAGCAGAACTGGACAGGGTGGGCTGTTTTTT.